This T cell receptor (beta chain) was obtained from a study of cytomegalovirus exposure and HLA in healthy donors. CDR1 and CDR2 (germline): MRHNA, SNTAGT. Trimming took 5 bases from V and 10 from J, leaving 17 bases between them. The CDR3 runs to 13 residues. Primers: 60 Vbeta forward and 13 Jbeta reverse. The assay was immunoSEQ multiplex PCR, and TCRdb's table has in-frame clones only and misses some. The sample yields some 140,000 clones, roughly 80% seen once. For this clone: Antigen unknown.

General observations from the study: With high specificity and sensitivity, the classifier reportedly diagnosed cytomegalovirus status. Cytomegalovirus association was listed for 150 or so TCR beta chains. Apparent HLA restriction characterized most CMV-associated TCR beta chains in a later analysis. TCR beta sequences reportedly predicted most subjects' HLA-A and HLA-B alleles accurately.

The sequence was obtained from a man aged 25 to 40 in good health and CMV-seropositive. The chain joins TRBV6-4 to TRBJ1-1; tentative D call: TRBD1 (6 bases). The sample consisted of PBMCs. CDR3 coding DNA: TGTGCCAGCAGTACCATCGGGGGGGGGCCAGCTTTCTTT. The encoded protein is CASSTIGGGPAFF.